Listed here are 21 T cell receptor beta chains from one sample, sequenced in a study of blood T cell repertoires in COVID-19. Produced via immunoSEQ multiplex PCR; TCRdb's table is partial and in-frame only. The sample lists about 170,000 clones; less than 80% were seen once. The specimen sequenced was PBMCs or T cells enriched from blood (not recorded which). The receptors derive from a woman in her 70s in a cohort exposed to, infected with or recovered from COVID-19 (not recorded which).

The V gene is TRBV5-1, the J gene TRBJ2-7; the match to TRBD1 covers 7 bases. Trimming at V came to 4 bases and at J to 2 bases, leaving 9 bases not matched to a gene. Germline loops: CDR1 SGHRS, CDR2 YFSETQ. The CDR3 has 15 residues. The DNA of the CDR3 is TGCGCCAGCAGCGACCCCTCGGGACAGCCCTACGAGCAGTACTTC. Amino acids: CASSDPSGQPYEQYF. The full variable domain, its missing parts supplied by reference TRBV5-1 and TRBJ2-7, is KAGVTQTPRYLIKTRGQQVTLSCSPISGHRSVSWYQQTPGQGLQFLFEYFSETQRNKGNFPGRFSGRQFSNSRSEMNVSTLELGDSALYLCASSDPSGQPYEQYFGPGTRLTVT.

The V gene is TRBV27, the J gene TRBJ1-5, with D perhaps matching TRBD1 (6 bases). The CDR3 runs 14 residues. The V gene's germline CDR1 is MNHEY and CDR2 SMNVEV (reference sequence). V lost 5 bases, J lost 8 bases, and 16 bases lay in between. CDR3: CASSPGTTKEPQHF. Written as DNA, the CDR3 is TGTGCCAGCAGTCCTGGGACAACCAAAGAGCCCCAGCATTTT.

This clone was observed once. V usage is TRBV24-1 and J usage is TRBJ2-3; D perhaps matches TRBD2 (5 bases). V gave up 0 bases and J gave up 2 bases, with 11 bases separating them. This CDR3 contains 16 residues. Germline CDR1 is KGHDR and CDR2 is SFDVKD. CDR3 sequence (DNA): TGTGCCACCAGTGATTTGGGAGGATCGAACACAGATACGCAGTATTTT. Its translation is CATSDLGGSNTDTQYF.

The V call is TRBV9, the J call TRBJ2-2; 11 bases agree with TRBD2. The CDR3 loop spans 16 amino acids. CDR1 is SGDLS, CDR2 YYNGEE, per germline. V gave up 4 bases and J gave up 0 bases; unmatched junction bases: 2. CDR3 loop: CASSYSGRANTGELFF. The CDR3 DNA sequence: TGTGCCAGCAGCTATAGCGGGAGGGCGAACACCGGGGAGCTGTTTTTT.

This chain connects TRBV5-8 to TRBJ2-1; 10 bases map to TRBD2. Germline assignment: CDR1 SGHTS and CDR2 YDEGEE. V dropped 6 bases and J dropped 10; count of bases not matched to a gene: 16. This CDR3 has 16 amino acids. The CDR3 is CASTTSGLAGAVEQFF. Written as DNA, the CDR3 is TGTGCCAGCACTACCAGTGGGCTAGCGGGAGCAGTAGAGCAGTTCTTC.

The rearrangement links TRBV6-2 or TRBV6-3 to TRBJ2-2; 13 nucleotides agree with TRBD2. V dropped 0 bases and J dropped 4; count of bases not matched to a gene: 5. The V gene's germline CDR1 is MNHEY and CDR2 SVGEGT. CDR3 length equals 18 residues. CDR3 protein: CASSYSGLAGRPTGELFF. DNA of the CDR3: TGTGCCAGCAGTTACTCGGGACTAGCGGGACGTCCCACCGGGGAGCTGTTTTTT.

The CDR3 sequence: CASSERLQGSGQPQHF. In DNA, the CDR3 is TGTGCCAGCAGTGAGAGACTACAGGGAAGTGGACAGCCCCAGCATTTT. J is TRBJ1-5 and V is TRBV6-1; a possible D gene is TRBD1 (6 bases). Germline V lookup: CDR1 MNHNS, CDR2 SASEGT. The germline V and J ends were trimmed by 3 bases and 7 bases, with 19 bases remaining between them. The CDR3 is 16 amino acids.

This clone was counted between two and nine times. The chain links TRBV21-1 to TRBJ2-2; no check of the table's D call, TRBD1, against the DNA was made. TRBV21-1 is classified as a pseudogene. The CDR3 is 17 amino acids. The CDR3 DNA is TGTGCCAGCAGCAAAGCCGGGGACACTATTGAGACCGGGGAGCTGTTTTTT. As protein: CASSKAGDTIETGELFF.

J is TRBJ2-1 and V is TRBV18; 10 bases match TRBD2. The CDR3 covers 16 residues. J lost 7 bases, V lost 3 bases, and 9 bases had no gene match. Germline CDR1 KGHSH, CDR2 LQKENI. The CDR3: CASSPPSGRVLNEQFF. The CDR3 region has the DNA TGTGCCAGCTCACCCCCCAGCGGGAGGGTTTTAAATGAGCAGTTCTTC.

The V and J genes are TRBV7-3 and TRBJ1-1; the match to TRBD1 covers 7 bases. The germline V gene has CDR1 SGHTA and CDR2 FQGTGA. The CDR3 extends over 13 amino acids. V was clipped by 6 bases and J by 3 bases; unmatched bases: 4. The CDR3 coding sequence is TGTGCCAGCAGTGTACAGGGGTACACTGAAGCTTTCTTT. This sequence encodes CASSVQGYTEAFF.

V usage is TRBV12-3 or TRBV12-4 and J usage is TRBJ1-4; possibly TRBD1 for D (6 bases). Trimming took off 5 bases at V and 14 bases at J, with 18 bases between the two ends. The CDR3 has 13 residues. CDR3 loop: CASSRQAASDLFF. The CDR3 DNA reads TGTGCCAGCAGTCGACAGGCGGCTAGTGATCTGTTTTTT.

The chain has TRBV7-8 and TRBJ2-1, with a tentative D call TRBD2 (6 bases). CDR1 SGHVS and CDR2 FQNEAQ come from the germline V gene. This CDR3 region has 12 residues. V lost 5 bases and J lost 9, with 11 bases in between. CDR3 residues: CASSRTSTEQFF. In DNA, the CDR3 is TGTGCCAGCAGCCGAACTAGCACTGAGCAGTTCTTC.

The chain carries TRBV19 and TRBJ2-7, with 8 bases matching TRBD2. The CDR3 runs 18 residues. V lost 1 base to trimming and J lost 3 bases; unmatched junction nucleotides: 14. The germline V gene encodes CDR1 LNHDA and CDR2 SQIVND (reference sequence). CDR3 bases: TGTGCCAGTAGTATAGGGGCTAGCGGGCCCACCCGGATCTACGAGCAGTACTTC. Its translation is CASSIGASGPTRIYEQYF.

This sequence joins TRBV28 and TRBJ2-3, with 13 bases fitting TRBD2. This CDR3 comprises 16 residues. V shed 6 bases and J 2 bases; nucleotides not matched to a gene: 5. From germline, CDR1 is MDHEN and CDR2 SYDVKM. CDR3 region: CASSSGTSGITDTQYF. DNA of the CDR3: TGTGCCAGCAGCTCCGGGACTAGCGGGATCACAGATACGCAGTATTTT.

The rearrangement uses TRBV12-3 or TRBV12-4 and TRBJ1-6, with TRBD1 matching over 12 bases. This CDR3 is built from 13 residues. The junction had 8 bases not matched to a gene; V was cut back by 9 bases and J by 14 bases. In DNA, the CDR3 is TGTGCCAGTAACCGGGACAGGGGGCCATCCCTCCACTTT. Encoded protein: CASNRDRGPSLHF.

This clone is termed medium-sized. The chain couples TRBV15 to TRBJ2-7; the D is unclear. With 0 bases removed from V and 7 bases from J, the gap between germline ends came to 7 bases. The CDR3 spans 12 residues. Germline CDR1 and CDR2: LNHNV and YYDKDF (reference sequence). For the CDR3, the DNA is TGTGCCACCAGCAGAGATTCTAGGGAGCAGTACTTC. It specifies CATSRDSREQYF.

This clone was counted a few times. This chain links TRBV9 with TRBJ2-4; tentative D call: TRBD1 (7 bases). The CDR3 spans 16 residues. Looked up from germline, CDR1 is SGDLS and CDR2 is YYNGEE. Trimming removed 4 bases from V and 5 bases from J, with 19 bases in between. CDR3 region: CASSPRGDSSENIQYF. The CDR3 DNA reads as TGTGCCAGCAGCCCGAGGGGGGACAGCTCGGAAAACATTCAGTACTTC.

A few counts support this clone. The chain uses TRBV7-9 and TRBJ2-1, with D possibly being TRBD1 (7 bases). CDR1 and CDR2 (germline): SEHNR, FQNEAQ (reference sequence). CDR3 length: 16 amino acids. Trimming cost V 2 bases and J 3 bases, with 14 bases left between them. CDR3 in DNA: TGTGCCAGCAGCTTAAGGGGGCAGGGGGGCTACAATGAGCAGTTCTTC. It yields the protein CASSLRGQGGYNEQFF.

The V call is TRBV19, the J call TRBJ1-1; D is ambiguous. This CDR3 has 14 residues. The germline CDR1 and CDR2 sequences are LNHDA and SQIVND (reference sequence). With 3 bases removed from V and 4 bases from J, the gap between germline ends came to 12 bases. CDR3 amino acids: CASSMRGRGTEAFF. The CDR3 nucleotides read TGTGCCAGTAGTATGAGAGGGCGGGGCACTGAAGCTTTCTTT.

This clone showed up just once. The genes are TRBV4-2 and TRBJ2-3, with a weak D call TRBD2 (6 bases). This CDR3 has 18 residues. V lost 4 bases and J lost 2, with 22 bases in between. Germline CDR1 and CDR2: LGHNA and YNFKEQ. The CDR3 sequence is CASSLTSFGRPPTDTQYF. The CDR3 coding sequence is TGTGCCAGCAGCCTTACCTCTTTTGGGAGGCCGCCCACAGATACGCAGTATTTT.

This sequence joins TRBV5-1 and TRBJ2-1, with 8 bases that match TRBD1. This CDR3 comprises 14 residues. Unmatched junction bases numbered 5, after V lost 1 base and J lost 8 bases. Germline V gene lookup returns CDR1 SGHRS and CDR2 YFSETQ. The CDR3 nucleotides are TGCGCCAGCAGCTTGCAAAACAGGGGGGATGAGCAGTTCTTC. This encodes CASSLQNRGDEQFF.